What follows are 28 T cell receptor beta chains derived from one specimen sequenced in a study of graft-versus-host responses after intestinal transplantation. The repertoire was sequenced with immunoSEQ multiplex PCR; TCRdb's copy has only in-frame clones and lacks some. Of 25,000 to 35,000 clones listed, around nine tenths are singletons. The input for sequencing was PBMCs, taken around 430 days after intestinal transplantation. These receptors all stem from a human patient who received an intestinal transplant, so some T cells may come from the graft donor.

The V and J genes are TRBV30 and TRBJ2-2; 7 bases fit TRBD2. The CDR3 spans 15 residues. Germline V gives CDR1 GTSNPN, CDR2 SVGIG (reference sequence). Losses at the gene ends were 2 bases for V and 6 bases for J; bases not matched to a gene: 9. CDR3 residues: CAWSLAGVWSGELFF. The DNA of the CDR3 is TGTGCCTGGAGTTTGGCGGGGGTCTGGTCCGGGGAGCTGTTTTTT.

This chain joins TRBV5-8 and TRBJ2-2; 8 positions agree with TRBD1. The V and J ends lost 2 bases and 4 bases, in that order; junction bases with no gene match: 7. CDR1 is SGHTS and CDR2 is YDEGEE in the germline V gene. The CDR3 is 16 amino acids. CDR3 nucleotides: TGTGCCAGCAGCTTCCGGACAGGGATGGTCACCGGGGAGCTGTTTTTT. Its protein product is CASSFRTGMVTGELFF.

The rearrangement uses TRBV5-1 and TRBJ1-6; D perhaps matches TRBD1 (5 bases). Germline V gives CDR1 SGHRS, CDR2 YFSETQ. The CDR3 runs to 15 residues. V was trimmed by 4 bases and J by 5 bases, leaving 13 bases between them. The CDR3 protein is CASSERTPNNSPLHF. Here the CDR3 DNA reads TGCGCCAGCAGCGAAAGGACACCTAATAATTCACCCCTCCACTTT.

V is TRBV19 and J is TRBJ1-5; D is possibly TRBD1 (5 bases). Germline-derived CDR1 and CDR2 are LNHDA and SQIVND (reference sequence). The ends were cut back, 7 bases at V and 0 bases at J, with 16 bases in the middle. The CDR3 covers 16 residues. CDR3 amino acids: CASTPPGGISNQPQHF. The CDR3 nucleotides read TGTGCCAGTACCCCCCCGGGGGGGATTAGCAATCAGCCCCAGCATTTT.

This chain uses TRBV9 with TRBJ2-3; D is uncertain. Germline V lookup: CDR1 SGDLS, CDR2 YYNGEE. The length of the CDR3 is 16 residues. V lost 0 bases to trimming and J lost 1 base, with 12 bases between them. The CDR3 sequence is CASSVGPQWGTDTQYF. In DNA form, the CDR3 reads TGTGCCAGCAGCGTAGGTCCTCAATGGGGCACAGATACGCAGTATTTT.

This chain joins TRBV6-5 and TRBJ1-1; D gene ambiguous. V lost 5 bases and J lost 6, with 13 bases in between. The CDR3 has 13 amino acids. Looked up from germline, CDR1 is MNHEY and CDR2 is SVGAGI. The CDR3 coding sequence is TGTGCCAGCAGTGAATTCATTATACCTGAAGCTTTCTTT. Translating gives CASSEFIIPEAFF.

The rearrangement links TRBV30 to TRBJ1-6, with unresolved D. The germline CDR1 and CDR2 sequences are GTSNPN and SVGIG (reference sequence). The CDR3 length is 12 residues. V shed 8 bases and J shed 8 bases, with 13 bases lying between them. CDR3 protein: CARTEGYSPLHF. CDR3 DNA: TGTGCCCGGACGGAAGGGTATTCACCCCTCCACTTT.

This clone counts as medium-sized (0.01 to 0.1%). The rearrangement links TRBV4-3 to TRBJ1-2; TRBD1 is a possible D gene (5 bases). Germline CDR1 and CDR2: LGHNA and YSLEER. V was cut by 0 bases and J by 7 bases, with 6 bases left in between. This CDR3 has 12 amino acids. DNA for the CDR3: TGCGCCAGCAGCCAAGATGGGGGTGGCTACACCTTC. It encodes CASSQDGGGYTF.

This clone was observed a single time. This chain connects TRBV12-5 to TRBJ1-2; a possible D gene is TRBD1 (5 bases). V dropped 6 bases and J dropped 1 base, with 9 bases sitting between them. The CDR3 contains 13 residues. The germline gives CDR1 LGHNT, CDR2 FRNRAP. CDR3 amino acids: CASGWDGNYGYTF. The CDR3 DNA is TGTGCTAGTGGATGGGACGGTAACTATGGCTACACCTTC.

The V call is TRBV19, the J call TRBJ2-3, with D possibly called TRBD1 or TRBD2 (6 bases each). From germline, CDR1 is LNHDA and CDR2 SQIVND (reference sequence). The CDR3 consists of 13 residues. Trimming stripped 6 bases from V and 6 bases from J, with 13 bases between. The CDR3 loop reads CASSRGRGDTQYF. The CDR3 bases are TGTGCCAGTAGCCGGGGGCGCGGTGATACGCAGTATTTT. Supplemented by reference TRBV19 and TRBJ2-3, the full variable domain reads DGGITQSPKYLFRKEGQNVTLSCEQNLNHDAMYWYRQDPGQGLRLIYYSQIVNDFQKGDIAEGYSVSREKKESFPLTVTSAQKNPTAFYLCASSRGRGDTQYFGPGTRLTVL.

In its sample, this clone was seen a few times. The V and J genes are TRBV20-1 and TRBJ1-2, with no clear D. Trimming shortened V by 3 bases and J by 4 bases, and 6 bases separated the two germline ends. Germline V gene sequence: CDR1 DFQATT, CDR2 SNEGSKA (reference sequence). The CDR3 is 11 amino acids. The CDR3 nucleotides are TGCAGTGCTAGGGTGGCCTATGGCTACACCTTC. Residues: CSARVAYGYTF.

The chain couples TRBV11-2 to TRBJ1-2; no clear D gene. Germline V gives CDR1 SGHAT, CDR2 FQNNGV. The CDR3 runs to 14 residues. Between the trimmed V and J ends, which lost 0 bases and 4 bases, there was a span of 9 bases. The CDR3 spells CASSLDPRLYGYTF. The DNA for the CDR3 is TGTGCCAGCAGCTTAGACCCTAGACTCTATGGCTACACCTTC.

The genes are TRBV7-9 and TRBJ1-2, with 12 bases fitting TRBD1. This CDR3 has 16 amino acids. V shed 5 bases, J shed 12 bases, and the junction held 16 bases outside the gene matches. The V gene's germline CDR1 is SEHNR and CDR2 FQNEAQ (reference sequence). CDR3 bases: TGTGCCAGCAGCCAAGAACTAAGGGACAGGGGGCCCCCCCACACCTTC. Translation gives CASSQELRDRGPPHTF.

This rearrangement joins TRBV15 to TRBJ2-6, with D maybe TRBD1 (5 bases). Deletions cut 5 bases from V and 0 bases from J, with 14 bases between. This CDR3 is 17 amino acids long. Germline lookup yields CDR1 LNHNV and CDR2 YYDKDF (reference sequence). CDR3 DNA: TGTGCCACCAGCGCGACGTCAGGGTTCTCTGGGGCCAACGTCCTGACTTTC. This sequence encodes CATSATSGFSGANVLTF.

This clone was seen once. In DNA, the CDR3 is TGCGCCAGCAGCTTACTGACAGGGGAATACAATGAGCAGTTCTTC. Its translation: CASSLLTGEYNEQFF. The chain combines TRBV4-3 with TRBJ2-1; 8 bases map to TRBD1. This CDR3 is built from 15 residues. V shed 5 bases and J 4 bases; nucleotides not matched to a gene: 7. The V gene's germline CDR1 is LGHNA and CDR2 YSLEER.

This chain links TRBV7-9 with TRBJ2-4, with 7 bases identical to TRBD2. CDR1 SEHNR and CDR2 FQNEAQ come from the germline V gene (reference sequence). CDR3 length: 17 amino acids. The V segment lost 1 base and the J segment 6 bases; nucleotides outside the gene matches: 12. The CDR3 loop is CASSLGLDRGVGNIQYF. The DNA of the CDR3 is TGTGCCAGCAGCTTAGGCCTGGACCGGGGGGTCGGAAACATTCAGTACTTC. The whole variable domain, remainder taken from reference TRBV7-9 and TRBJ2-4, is DTGVSQNPRHKITKRGQNVTFRCDPISEHNRLYWYRQTLGQGPEFLTYFQNEAQLEKSRLLSDRFSAERPKGSFSTLEIQRTEQGDSAMYLCASSLGLDRGVGNIQYFGAGTRLSVL.

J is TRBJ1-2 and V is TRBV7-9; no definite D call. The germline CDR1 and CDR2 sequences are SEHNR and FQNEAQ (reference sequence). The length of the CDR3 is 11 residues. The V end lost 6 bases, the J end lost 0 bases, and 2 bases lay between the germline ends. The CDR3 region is CASSSNYGYTF. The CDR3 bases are TGTGCCAGCAGTTCTAACTATGGCTACACCTTC.

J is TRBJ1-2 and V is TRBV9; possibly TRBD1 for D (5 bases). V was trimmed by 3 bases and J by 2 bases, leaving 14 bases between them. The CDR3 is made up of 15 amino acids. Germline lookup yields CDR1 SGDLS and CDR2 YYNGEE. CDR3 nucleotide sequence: TGTGCCAGCAGCGGCCCGACGGGGGTAAACTATGGCTACACCTTC. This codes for CASSGPTGVNYGYTF.

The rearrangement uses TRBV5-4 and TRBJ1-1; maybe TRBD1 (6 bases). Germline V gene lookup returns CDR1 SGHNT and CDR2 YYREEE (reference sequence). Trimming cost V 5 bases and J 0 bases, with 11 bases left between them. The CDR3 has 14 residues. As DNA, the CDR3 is TGTGCCAGCAGTCCCCAGGGGATGAACACTGAAGCTTTCTTT. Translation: CASSPQGMNTEAFF.

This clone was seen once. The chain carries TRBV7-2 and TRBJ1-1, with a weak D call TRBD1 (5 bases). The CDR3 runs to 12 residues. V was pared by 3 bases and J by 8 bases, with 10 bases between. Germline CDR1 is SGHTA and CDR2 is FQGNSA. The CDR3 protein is CASSFDRFEAFF. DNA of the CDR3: TGTGCCAGCAGCTTCGACAGATTCGAAGCTTTCTTT.

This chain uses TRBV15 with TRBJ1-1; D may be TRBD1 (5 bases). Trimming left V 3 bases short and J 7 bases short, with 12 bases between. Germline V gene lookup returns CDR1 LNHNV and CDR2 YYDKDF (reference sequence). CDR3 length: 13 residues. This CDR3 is CATSSSGTVEAFF. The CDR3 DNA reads TGTGCCACCAGCAGTTCCGGGACTGTTGAAGCTTTCTTT.

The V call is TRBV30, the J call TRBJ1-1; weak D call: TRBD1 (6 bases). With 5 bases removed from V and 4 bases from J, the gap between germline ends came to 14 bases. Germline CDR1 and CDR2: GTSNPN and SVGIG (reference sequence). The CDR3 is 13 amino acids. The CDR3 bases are TGTGCCTGGGGCTCCACAGGGTCCACTGAAGCTTTCTTT. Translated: CAWGSTGSTEAFF.

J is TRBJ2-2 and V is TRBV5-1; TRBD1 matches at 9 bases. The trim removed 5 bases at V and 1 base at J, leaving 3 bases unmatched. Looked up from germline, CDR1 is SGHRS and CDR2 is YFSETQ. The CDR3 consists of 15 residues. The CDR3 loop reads CASSKDRGNTGELFF. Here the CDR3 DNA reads TGCGCCAGCAGTAAGGACAGGGGGAACACCGGGGAGCTGTTTTTT.

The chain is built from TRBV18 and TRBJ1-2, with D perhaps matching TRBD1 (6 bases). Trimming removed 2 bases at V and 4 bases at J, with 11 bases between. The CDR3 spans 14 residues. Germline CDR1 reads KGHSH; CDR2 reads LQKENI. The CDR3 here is CASSPSGESYGYTF. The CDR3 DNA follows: TGTGCCAGCTCACCATCAGGGGAGAGCTATGGCTACACCTTC.

In DNA form, the CDR3 reads TGTGCCAGCAGTTCAGCCCGTTCTAGCGCAAACATTCAGTACTTC. It specifies CASSSARSSANIQYF. The chain employs TRBV6-5 and TRBJ2-4, with a weak D call TRBD2 (6 bases). The ends were cut back, 4 bases at V and 6 bases at J, with 16 bases in the middle. The CDR3 loop spans 15 amino acids. Germline V gene data show CDR1 as MNHEY and CDR2 as SVGAGI.

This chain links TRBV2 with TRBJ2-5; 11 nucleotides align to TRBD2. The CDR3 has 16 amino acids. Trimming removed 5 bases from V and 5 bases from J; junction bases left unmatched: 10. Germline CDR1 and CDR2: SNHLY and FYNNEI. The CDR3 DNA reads TGTGCCAGCAGTTCTAGCGGGGGGACCCGGGGTGAGACCCAGTACTTC. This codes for CASSSSGGTRGETQYF. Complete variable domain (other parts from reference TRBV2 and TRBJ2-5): EPEVTQTPSHQVTQMGQEVILRCVPISNHLYFYWYRQILGQKVEFLVSFYNNEISEKSEIFDDQFSVERPDGSNFTLKIRSTKLEDSAMYFCASSSSGGTRGETQYFGPGTRLLVL.

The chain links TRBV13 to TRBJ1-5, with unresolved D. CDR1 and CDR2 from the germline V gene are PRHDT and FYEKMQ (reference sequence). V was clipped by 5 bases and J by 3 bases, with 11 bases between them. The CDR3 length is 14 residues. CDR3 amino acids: CASSAAGNNQPQHF. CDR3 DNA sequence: TGTGCCAGCAGCGCCGCGGGGAACAATCAGCCCCAGCATTTT.

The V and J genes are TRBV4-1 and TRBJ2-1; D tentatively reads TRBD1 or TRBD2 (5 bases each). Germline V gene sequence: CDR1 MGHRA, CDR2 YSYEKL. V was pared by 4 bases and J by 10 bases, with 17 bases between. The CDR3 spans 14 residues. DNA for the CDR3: TGCGCCAGCAGCCCATACCCCGGGACGGAAGAGCAGTTCTTC. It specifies CASSPYPGTEEQFF.